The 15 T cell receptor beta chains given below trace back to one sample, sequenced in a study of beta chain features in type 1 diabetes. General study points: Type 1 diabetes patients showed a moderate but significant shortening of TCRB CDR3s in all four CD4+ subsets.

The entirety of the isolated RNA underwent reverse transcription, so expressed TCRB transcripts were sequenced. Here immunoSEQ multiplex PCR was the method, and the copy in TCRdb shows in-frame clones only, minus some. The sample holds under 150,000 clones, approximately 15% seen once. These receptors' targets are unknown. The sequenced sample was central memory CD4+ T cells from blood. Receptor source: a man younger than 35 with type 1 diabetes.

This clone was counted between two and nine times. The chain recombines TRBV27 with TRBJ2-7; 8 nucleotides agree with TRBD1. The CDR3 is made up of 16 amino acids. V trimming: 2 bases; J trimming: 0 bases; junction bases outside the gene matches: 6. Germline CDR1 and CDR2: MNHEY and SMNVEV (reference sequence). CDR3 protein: CASSLRGQGFSYEQYF. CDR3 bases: TGTGCCAGCAGTTTACGAGGACAGGGCTTCTCCTACGAGCAGTACTTC.

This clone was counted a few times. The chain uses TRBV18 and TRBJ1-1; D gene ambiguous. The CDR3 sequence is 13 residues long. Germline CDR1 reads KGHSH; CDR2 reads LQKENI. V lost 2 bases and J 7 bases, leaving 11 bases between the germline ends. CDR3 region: CASSPSQSGEAFF. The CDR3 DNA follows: TGTGCCAGCTCACCATCACAGTCGGGTGAAGCTTTCTTT. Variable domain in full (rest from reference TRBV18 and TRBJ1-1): NAGVMQNPRHLVRRRGQEARLRCSPMKGHSHVYWYRQLPEEGLKFMVYLQKENIIDESGMPKERFSAEFPKEGPSILRIQQVVRGDSAAYFCASSPSQSGEAFFGQGTRLTVV.

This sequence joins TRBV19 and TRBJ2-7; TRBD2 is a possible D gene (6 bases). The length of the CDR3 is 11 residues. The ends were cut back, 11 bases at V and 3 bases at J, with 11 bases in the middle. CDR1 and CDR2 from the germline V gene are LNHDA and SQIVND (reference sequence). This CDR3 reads CAVGTFYEQYF. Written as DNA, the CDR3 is TGTGCCGTAGGGACTTTCTACGAGCAGTACTTC.

This CDR3 is CASSGGRALEQYF. CDR3 coding DNA: TGTGCCAGCAGCGGTGGGAGGGCCCTCGAGCAGTACTTC. The V call is TRBV7-9, the J call TRBJ2-7, with TRBD2 matching over 7 bases. With V trimmed by 5 bases and J by 6 bases, 7 bases remained unmatched. Germline V gene data show CDR1 as SEHNR and CDR2 as FQNEAQ (reference sequence). This CDR3 region has 13 residues.

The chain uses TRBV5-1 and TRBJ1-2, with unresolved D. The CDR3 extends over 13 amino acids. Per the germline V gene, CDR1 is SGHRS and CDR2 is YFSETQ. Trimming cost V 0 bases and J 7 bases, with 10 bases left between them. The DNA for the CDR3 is TGCGCCAGCAGCTTGGTAGCAGAAACTGGCTACACCTTC. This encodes CASSLVAETGYTF.

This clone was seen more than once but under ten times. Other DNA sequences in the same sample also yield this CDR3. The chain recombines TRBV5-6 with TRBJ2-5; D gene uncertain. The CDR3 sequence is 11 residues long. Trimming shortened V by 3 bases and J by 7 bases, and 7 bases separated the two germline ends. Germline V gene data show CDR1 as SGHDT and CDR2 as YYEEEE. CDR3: CASSSLGTQYF. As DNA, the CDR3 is TGTGCCAGCAGCTCCTTGGGGACCCAGTACTTC. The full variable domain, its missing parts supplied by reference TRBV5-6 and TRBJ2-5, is DAGVTQSPTHLIKTRGQQVTLRCSPKSGHDTVSWYQQALGQGPQFIFQYYEEEERQRGNFPDRFSGHQFPNYSSELNVNALLLGDSALYLCASSSLGTQYFGPGTRLLVL.

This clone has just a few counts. This CDR3 is CSVIKGGVNTEAFF. CDR3 DNA sequence: TGCAGCGTTATCAAGGGAGGGGTGAACACTGAAGCTTTCTTT. The V gene is TRBV29-1, the J gene TRBJ1-1; TRBD1 might be the D (5 bases). V was cut by 5 bases and J by 0 bases, with 13 bases left in between. The CDR3 has 14 residues. CDR1 SQVTM and CDR2 ANQGSEA come from the germline V gene. The variable domain in full, with the rest retrieved from reference TRBV29-1 and TRBJ1-1, is SAVISQKPSRDICQRGTSLTIQCQVDSQVTMMFWYRQQPGQSLTLIATANQGSEATYESGFVIDKFPISRPNLTFSTLTVSNMSPEDSSIYLCSVIKGGVNTEAFFGQGTRLTVV.

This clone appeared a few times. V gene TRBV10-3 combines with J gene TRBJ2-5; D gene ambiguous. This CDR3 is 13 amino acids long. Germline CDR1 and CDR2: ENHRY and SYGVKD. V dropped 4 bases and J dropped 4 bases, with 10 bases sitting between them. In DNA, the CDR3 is TGTGCCATCAGTGCTGAGGAAGGAGAGACCCAGTACTTC. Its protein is CAISAEEGETQYF.

DNA of the CDR3: TGTGCCAGCAGTTCGGGAGTGTGGTCCGGGGAGCTGTTTTTT. This sequence encodes CASSSGVWSGELFF. The rearrangement links TRBV27 to TRBJ2-2; a possible D gene is TRBD2 (6 bases). The CDR3 extends over 14 amino acids. Trimming cost V 4 bases and J 6 bases, with 12 bases left between them. The germline CDR1 and CDR2 sequences are MNHEY and SMNVEV (reference sequence).

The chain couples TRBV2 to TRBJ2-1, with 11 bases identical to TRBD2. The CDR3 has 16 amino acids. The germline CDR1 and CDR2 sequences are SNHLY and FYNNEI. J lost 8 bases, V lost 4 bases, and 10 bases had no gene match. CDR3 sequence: CASSAPGVAGGDEQFF. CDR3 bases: TGTGCCAGCAGTGCCCCCGGGGTAGCGGGAGGGGATGAGCAGTTCTTC.

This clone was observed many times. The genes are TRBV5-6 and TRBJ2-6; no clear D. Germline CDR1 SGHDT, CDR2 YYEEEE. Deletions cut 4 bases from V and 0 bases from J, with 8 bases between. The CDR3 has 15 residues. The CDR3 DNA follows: TGTGCCAGCAGCCCCGGTTACTCTGGGGCCAACGTCCTGACTTTC. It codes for CASSPGYSGANVLTF.

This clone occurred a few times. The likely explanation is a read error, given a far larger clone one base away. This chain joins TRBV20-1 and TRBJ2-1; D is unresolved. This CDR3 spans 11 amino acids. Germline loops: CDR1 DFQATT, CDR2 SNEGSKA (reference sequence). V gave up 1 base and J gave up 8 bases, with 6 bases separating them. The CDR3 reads CSARARDEQFF. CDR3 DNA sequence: TGCAGTGCTAGAGCTAGGGATGAGCAGTTCTTC.

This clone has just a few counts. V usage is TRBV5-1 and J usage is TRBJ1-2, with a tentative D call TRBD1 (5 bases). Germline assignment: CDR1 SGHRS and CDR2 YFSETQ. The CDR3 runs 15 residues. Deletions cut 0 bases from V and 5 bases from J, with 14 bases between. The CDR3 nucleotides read TGCGCCAGCAGCTTGGCCGTTGCAGGGCTTTATGGCTACACCTTC. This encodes CASSLAVAGLYGYTF.

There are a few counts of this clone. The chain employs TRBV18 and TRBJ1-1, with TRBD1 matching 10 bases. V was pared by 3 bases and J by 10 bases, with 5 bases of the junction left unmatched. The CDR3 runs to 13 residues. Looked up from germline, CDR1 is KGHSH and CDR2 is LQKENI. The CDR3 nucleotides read TGTGCCAGCTCACCCGGGACAGGGGCTGGAGCTTTCTTT. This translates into CASSPGTGAGAFF. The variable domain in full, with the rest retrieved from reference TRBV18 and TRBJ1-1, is NAGVMQNPRHLVRRRGQEARLRCSPMKGHSHVYWYRQLPEEGLKFMVYLQKENIIDESGMPKERFSAEFPKEGPSILRIQQVVRGDSAAYFCASSPGTGAGAFFGQGTRLTVV.

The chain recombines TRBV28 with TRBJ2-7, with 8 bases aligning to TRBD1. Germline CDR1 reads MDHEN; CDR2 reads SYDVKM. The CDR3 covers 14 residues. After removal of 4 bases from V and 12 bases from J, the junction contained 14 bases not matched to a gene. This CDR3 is CASSSYARQGTPYF. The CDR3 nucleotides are TGTGCCAGCAGTTCCTACGCTAGACAGGGGACTCCGTACTTC.